This TCR beta chain was documented in a study of metastatic and nonmetastatic thyroid tumors. Study-level information: Comparative analysis of repertoires was undertaken across blood and tumor or nodule tissue obtained from malignant and benign thyroid patients. Study-wide points: Significantly higher TCR beta diversity was reportedly seen in malignant thyroid tumors than benign nodules, in blood and tumor.

For this clone: The antigen is not known.

Per the germline V gene, CDR1 is SGHVS and CDR2 is FQNEAQ. The CDR3 contains 13 residues. The V end lost 2 bases, the J end lost 7 bases, and 6 bases lay between the germline ends. Thyroid surgery took place with no prior treatment in any patient. In the authors' workflow: Clinicopathological groups supplied CDR3 differences that were used to build a distant-metastasis classifier for papillary thyroid cancer. Using MiXCR, TCRdb re-called clones from the PCR reads. In this record, the V and J calls reflect TCRdb's handling and not the investigators' own analysis. The table includes tens of thousands of clones, around 16% detected once.

The sample taken for sequencing was blood. The clonotype originates from a female donor with papillary thyroid cancer or a benign thyroid nodule (not recorded which). Some clones in this sample may be carry-over from other donors' samples. This chain joins TRBV7-8 and TRBJ1-6; no clear D. This chain's CDR3 is CASSLRQNSPLHF. The CDR3 DNA reads as TGTGCCAGCAGCTTACGTCAGAATTCACCCCTCCACTTT.